These 5 T cell receptor beta chains were all obtained from the same sample, sequenced in a study of CD8 T cells in ankylosing spondylitis. TCRdb processed the 5' RACE reads anew with MiXCR; each CDR3 protein has one entry. The sample lists fewer than 250,000 distinct CDR3 sequences, roughly 32% occurring once. Sequenced input: blood, either unsorted or a sorted T cell fraction (not recorded which). The receptors here all came from a male donor with ankylosing spondylitis or in good health (not recorded which).

The chain has TRBV5-1 and TRBJ2-1; either TRBD1 or TRBD2 may fit D (5 bases each). The V gene's germline CDR1 is SGHRS and CDR2 YFSETQ. This CDR3 is 15 amino acids long. The V gene lost 3 bases and the J gene lost 6 bases, with 16 bases spanning the gap. The CDR3 sequence: CASSSRTGTRNEQFF. Here the CDR3 DNA reads TGCGCCAGCAGCTCGCGGACGGGGACGCGCAATGAGCAGTTCTTC.

This clonotype was counted a few times. The rearrangement joins TRBV12-3 or TRBV12-4 to TRBJ1-3, with 9 nucleotides matching TRBD1. The CDR3 has 15 amino acids. V was pared by 6 bases and J by 4 bases, with 7 bases of the junction left unmatched. The CDR3 DNA reads as TGTGCCAGCAGCAACAGGGGGCGCGGGGGAAACACCATATATTTT. This sequence encodes CASSNRGRGGNTIYF.

This clonotype showed up just a few times. The chain uses TRBV6-6 and TRBJ1-5; tentatively, D is TRBD1 (5 bases). The CDR3 contains 11 residues. Germline CDR1 MNHNY, CDR2 SVGAGI (reference sequence). Trimming took off 7 bases at V and 9 bases at J, with 10 bases between the two ends. The chain's CDR3 is CASMTVPPQHF. The CDR3 nucleotides read TGTGCCAGCATGACAGTCCCGCCCCAGCATTTT.

The chain links TRBV20-1 to TRBJ2-5; 10 nucleotides match TRBD2. The CDR3 spans 15 residues. Losses at the gene ends were 6 bases for V and 2 bases for J; bases not matched to a gene: 9. The V gene's germline CDR1 is DFQATT and CDR2 SNEGSKA (reference sequence). The CDR3: CSAPKAGGVQETQYF. The CDR3 nucleotides read TGCAGTGCCCCGAAAGCGGGGGGGGTTCAAGAGACCCAGTACTTC.

V is TRBV12-3 or TRBV12-4 and J is TRBJ2-5; 9 positions agree with TRBD2. V lost 1 base, J lost 3 bases, and 3 bases stayed unmatched. The CDR3 contains 15 residues. The CDR3 spells CASSLGASGEETQYF. Here the CDR3 DNA reads TGTGCCAGCAGTTTAGGCGCTAGCGGGGAAGAGACCCAGTACTTC.